This is a list of T cell receptor beta chains from one sample in a study of T cell repertoires in cytomegalovirus infection. Each CDR3 protein is one row after TCRdb ran MiXCR on the reads. Altogether about 310,000 distinct CDR3 sequences are present, roughly 17% being singletons, with the ten largest covering 12%. Sequenced: PBMCs. These receptors were taken from a human donor in good health (CMV status not recorded). Some clones in this sample may be carry-over from other donors' samples. Both conserved end residues are part of each CDR3. Fields, in order: V gene, J gene, D gene, clone size, CDR3 protein, CDR3 DNA. A D gene is named only where the DNA matches it firmly. Size is stated for part of the rows, as once, few or many counts, or as a class when the clone is expanded.

>TRBV27|TRBJ2-5|NA|many
CASSLMWGGETQYF
TGTGCCAGCAGTTTAATGTGGGGTGGGGAGACCCAGTACTTC
>TRBV10-3|TRBJ2-7|NA|many
CAISGRGLSYEQYF
TGTGCCATCAGCGGCAGGGGCCTCTCCTACGAGCAGTACTTC
>TRBV19|TRBJ2-7|TRBD1|NA
CASSKSRQGVNYEQYF
TGTGCCAGTAGCAAAAGTCGACAGGGGGTCAATTACGAGCAGTACTTC
>TRBV4-1|TRBJ1-1|NA|few
CASSGGGGGDGSTEAFF
TGCGCCAGCAGTGGAGGGGGGGGGGGTGACGGGAGCACTGAAGCTTTCTTT
>TRBV7-9|TRBJ1-1|NA|NA
CARFFEGTPEAFF
TGTGCCAGGTTTTTTGAAGGGACGCCTGAAGCTTTCTTT
>TRBV4-1|TRBJ2-2|NA|NA
CASSWQGGNTGELFF
TGCGCCAGCAGCTGGCAGGGTGGGAACACCGGGGAGCTGTTTTTT
>TRBV5-4|TRBJ2-5|NA|few
CASSFRQYQETQYF
TGTGCCAGCAGCTTCCGGCAGTACCAAGAGACCCAGTACTTC
>TRBV6-5|TRBJ2-3|NA|NA
CASSYSEEGSHTDTQYF
TGTGCCAGCAGTTACTCGGAGGAAGGCAGTCACACAGATACGCAGTATTTT
>TRBV28|TRBJ2-1|TRBD2|many
CASSSLAGDFYSNEQFF
TGTGCCAGCAGTTCGCTAGCGGGGGACTTTTATAGCAATGAGCAGTTCTTC
>TRBV7-2|TRBJ2-1|NA|many
CASSFIGLYNEQFF
TGTGCCAGCAGCTTTATCGGACTCTACAATGAGCAGTTCTTC
>TRBV25-1|TRBJ2-1|NA|few
CASSVPDGQLSSYNEQFF
TGTGCCAGCAGTGTCCCGGACGGACAGTTAAGCTCCTACAATGAGCAGTTCTTC
>TRBV10-3|TRBJ2-5|NA|many
CAISESETEQETQYF
TGTGCCATCAGTGAATCGGAGACAGAGCAAGAGACCCAGTACTTC
>TRBV15|TRBJ1-4|TRBD1|NA
CATSRALPLRVRQGAEKLFF
TGTGCCACCAGCAGAGCTCTACCCCTGCGAGTGAGACAGGGGGCTGAAAAACTGTTTTTT
>TRBV11-2|TRBJ2-1|TRBD2|few
CASSWTSGGTDEQFF
TGTGCCAGCAGTTGGACTAGCGGGGGGACAGATGAGCAGTTCTTC
>TRBV20-1|TRBJ1-5|TRBD1|NA
CSARGNRGSNQPQHF
TGCAGTGCTAGGGGAAACAGGGGGTCCAATCAGCCCCAGCATTTT
>TRBV7-2|TRBJ2-3|TRBD2|many
CASSLWRGGTDTQYF
TGTGCCAGCAGCTTATGGCGGGGGGGCACAGATACGCAGTATTTT